The entry below gives a single T cell receptor beta chain sequence along with its context. The target antigen is unknown. Survey-level resolution applied to immunoSEQ assay v3.0. Repertoires were generated with immunoSEQ multiplex PCR, while TCRdb's copy carries only in-frame clones and drops some. The sample lists about 27,000 clones; roughly four fifths were seen once. This sample was taken from a study of long-term antiretroviral therapy in people with HIV. Study-wide background: The study's earliest collections predate the 2015 immediate-ART recommendation by about a decade. Study-level findings and limits: CDR3 lengths in HIV samples spanned a narrower range than controls.

Germline V lookup: CDR1 MNHNS, CDR2 SASEGT. The J segment lost 3 bases and the V segment lost 8 bases, leaving 6 bases of the junction unmatched. The CDR3 sequence is 14 residues long. The genes are TRBV6-1 and TRBJ1-5, with 8 bases identical to TRBD1. Source: unsorted PBMCs, taken 0.8 years before starting antiretroviral therapy. The sequence derives from a man younger than 35 with HIV. The CDR3 is CASVHRGNNQPQHF. As DNA, the CDR3 is TGTGCCAGCGTCCACAGGGGGAACAATCAGCCCCAGCATTTT.